These T cell receptor beta chains were read from a single sample in a study of T cell changes during pregnancy in multiple sclerosis. Assay used: immunoSEQ multiplex PCR; TCRdb lists only in-frame clones, some missing. The profile shows more than 90,000 clones, under 95% of them singletons. The source was peripheral blood, collected in the first trimester of pregnancy. Receptor source: a female donor with multiple sclerosis, enrolled in a pregnancy study. Each CDR3 is given with its conserved first and last residue. The D gene is left open where the match is weak. Clone size appears in some rows only: once, few, many, or a class for an expanded clone.

DNA: TGTGCCAGCAGCTCGCTGAGGAGGGGCCGGGATGAGCAGTTCTTC
CDR3: CASSSLRRGRDEQFF
J: TRBJ2-1
length: 15
D: -
V: TRBV11-2
size: -

DNA: TGTGCCAGCACGACAGCGGGGAACACTGAAGCTTTCTTT
CDR3: CASTTAGNTEAFF
J: TRBJ1-1
length: 13
D: -
V: TRBV6-1
size: once

DNA: TGTGCCAGCAGCTCAGGGACAGTCGGAAACACCATATATTTT
CDR3: CASSSGTVGNTIYF
J: TRBJ1-3
length: 14
D: TRBD1
V: TRBV28
size: -

DNA: TGTGCCAGCAGCTTAGAGGGACTAGCAGACACCGGGGAGCTGTTTTTT
CDR3: CASSLEGLADTGELFF
J: TRBJ2-2
length: 16
D: TRBD2
V: TRBV13
size: -

DNA: TGTGCCAGCAGTTTAAGGGGGAACAATGAGCAGTTCTTC
CDR3: CASSLRGNNEQFF
J: TRBJ2-1
length: 13
D: -
V: TRBV6-4
size: -

DNA: TGTGCCAGCAGCTTCCGACAGGGGTGGACTGAAGCTTTCTTT
CDR3: CASSFRQGWTEAFF
J: TRBJ1-1
length: 14
D: TRBD1
V: TRBV5-5
size: once

DNA: TGTGCCAGCAGCTTAGAGCGGGGGAACCCCTACGAGCAGTACTTC
CDR3: CASSLERGNPYEQYF
J: TRBJ2-7
length: 15
D: TRBD2
V: TRBV11-1
size: -

DNA: TGTGCCAGCAGCTTAGGGGGGGGTCAGCCCCAGCATTTT
CDR3: CASSLGGGQPQHF
J: TRBJ1-5
length: 13
D: -
V: TRBV11-2
size: -

DNA: TGTGCCAGCAGCTTAGCTGCGCGAGCCTACGAGCAGTACTTC
CDR3: CASSLAARAYEQYF
J: TRBJ2-7
length: 14
D: -
V: TRBV11-2
size: -

DNA: TGCAGCGTTGCGGCCAGGCAAGGCTATGGCTACACCTTC
CDR3: CSVAARQGYGYTF
J: TRBJ1-2
length: 13
D: -
V: TRBV29-1
size: -

DNA: TGTGCCAGCAGCCAAGCTCAGGGAGGGGAGCAGTTCTTC
CDR3: CASSQAQGGEQFF
J: TRBJ2-1
length: 13
D: TRBD2
V: TRBV14
size: -

DNA: TGTGCCAGCAGCTCAGGGGAACGCCAGCCCCAGCATTTT
CDR3: CASSSGERQPQHF
J: TRBJ1-5
length: 13
D: -
V: TRBV27
size: -

DNA: TGTGCCAGCAGTGACTCCGGGGTCGGAAACATTCAGTACTTC
CDR3: CASSDSGVGNIQYF
J: TRBJ2-4
length: 14
D: -
V: TRBV6-4
size: -

DNA: TGCGCCAGCAGCCAAGGTGGCGGAAGCTCCTACAATGAGCAGTTCTTC
CDR3: CASSQGGGSSYNEQFF
J: TRBJ2-1
length: 16
D: -
V: TRBV4-1
size: -

DNA: TGCGCCAGCAGCCCCAGACAGGGAGCGAACACCGGGGAGCTGTTTTTT
CDR3: CASSPRQGANTGELFF
J: TRBJ2-2
length: 16
D: TRBD1
V: TRBV5-1
size: -

DNA: TGTGCCAGCAGTTCGCAACTAGCCGACCAATACAATGAGCAGTTCTTC
CDR3: CASSSQLADQYNEQFF
J: TRBJ2-1
length: 16
D: -
V: TRBV28
size: once

DNA: TGTGCCAGCAGTGAATATCAGGCTCGGGGTCCCTACCGGGGCTACACCTTC
CDR3: CASSEYQARGPYRGYTF
J: TRBJ1-2
length: 17
D: -
V: TRBV6-1
size: -

DNA: TGTGCCAGCAGTTTGGTGGACAGGTCCTACAATGAGCAGTTCTTC
CDR3: CASSLVDRSYNEQFF
J: TRBJ2-1
length: 15
D: TRBD1
V: TRBV27
size: -

DNA: TGTGCCAGCAGCGTAGATAGTCTTACGCAGTATTTT
CDR3: CASSVDSLTQYF
J: TRBJ2-3
length: 12
D: -
V: TRBV9
size: -

DNA: TGTGCCAGTAGTATTGGGGACACCTGGGGTACTGAAGCTTTCTTT
CDR3: CASSIGDTWGTEAFF
J: TRBJ1-1
length: 15
D: -
V: TRBV19
size: -

DNA: TGCGCCAGCAGCTTGGCCCTAAGCGGGGGTTACAATGAGCAGTTCTTC
CDR3: CASSLALSGGYNEQFF
J: TRBJ2-1
length: 16
D: TRBD2
V: TRBV5-1
size: -

DNA: TGTGCCAGCAGCTTACAAAGGGGAACTGAAGCTTTCTTT
CDR3: CASSLQRGTEAFF
J: TRBJ1-1
length: 13
D: -
V: TRBV11-2
size: -

DNA: TGTGCCAGCAGCTTCCGGACTAGCCCTCACTACGAGCAGTACTTC
CDR3: CASSFRTSPHYEQYF
J: TRBJ2-7
length: 15
D: TRBD2
V: TRBV11-2
size: -

DNA: TGTGCCAGCAGTCGACAGGGGAGGACCGGGGAGCTGTTTTTT
CDR3: CASSRQGRTGELFF
J: TRBJ2-2
length: 14
D: TRBD1
V: TRBV2
size: -

DNA: TGTGCCAGCAGTTACTCAGGAGGTCTAGCGGGACGGGGGCAGTTCTTC
CDR3: CASSYSGGLAGRGQFF
J: TRBJ2-1
length: 16
D: TRBD2
V: TRBV27
size: -

DNA: TGCGCCAGCTCGGGACAGAGGAACACCGGGGAGCTGTTTTTT
CDR3: CASSGQRNTGELFF
J: TRBJ2-2
length: 14
D: TRBD1
V: TRBV5-1
size: few

DNA: TGTGCCAGCAGCTCGGGTGGGGGATACGGGAGGGCCGCAAATGAGCAGTTCTTC
CDR3: CASSSGGGYGRAANEQFF
J: TRBJ2-1
length: 18
D: TRBD2
V: TRBV5-4
size: -

DNA: TGTGCCAGCAGCTTAGATCGTAGTTACGAGCAGTACTTC
CDR3: CASSLDRSYEQYF
J: TRBJ2-7
length: 13
D: -
V: TRBV7-8
size: -

DNA: TGTGCCAGCAGTATCAGGGGGGAGTACGAGCAGTACTTC
CDR3: CASSIRGEYEQYF
J: TRBJ2-7
length: 13
D: -
V: TRBV6-1
size: -

DNA: TGTGCCAGCAGGAGGGACGGGACATACTACAATGAGCAGTTCTTC
CDR3: CASRRDGTYYNEQFF
J: TRBJ2-1
length: 15
D: -
V: TRBV2
size: -

DNA: TGCGCCAGCTGGACACCTGCACAGCCCCAGCATTTT
CDR3: CASWTPAQPQHF
J: TRBJ1-5
length: 12
D: -
V: TRBV10-2
size: -

DNA: TGTGCCAGCAGCTTCAGGACTAGCGGGAGGGGGGGTACGCAGTATTTT
CDR3: CASSFRTSGRGGTQYF
J: TRBJ2-3
length: 16
D: TRBD2
V: TRBV7-3
size: once

DNA: TGTGCCAGCAGCCAAGATTTGGCGGGCGAGCAGTACTTC
CDR3: CASSQDLAGEQYF
J: TRBJ2-7
length: 13
D: -
V: TRBV14
size: -

DNA: TGTGCCTACCGGACAGGGATTGGCAATCAGCCCCAGCATTTT
CDR3: CAYRTGIGNQPQHF
J: TRBJ1-5
length: 14
D: TRBD1
V: TRBV30
size: few

DNA: TGTGCCAGTAGGTCACCAACAGGTCCTCGTAAAGCTTTCAAGGAGGCTTTCTTT
CDR3: CASRSPTGPRKAFKEAFF
J: TRBJ1-1
length: 18
D: -
V: TRBV19
size: few

DNA: TGTGCCAGCAGTCCCACTAGCGGGAGGACTCTGGTGAAAGAGACCCAGTACTTC
CDR3: CASSPTSGRTLVKETQYF
J: TRBJ2-5
length: 18
D: TRBD2
V: TRBV27
size: -

DNA: TGCGCCAGCAGCCATGTGTCGGGACAGACCTCCTACGAGCAGTACTTC
CDR3: CASSHVSGQTSYEQYF
J: TRBJ2-7
length: 16
D: TRBD1
V: TRBV4-1
size: -

DNA: TGTGCCAGCAGCGTAGATATAGCGGGGGCTCGAAATACGCAGTATTTT
CDR3: CASSVDIAGARNTQYF
J: TRBJ2-3
length: 16
D: TRBD2
V: TRBV9
size: -

DNA: TGTGCCAGCAGCACTGGGGACACCCTCACCGGGGAGCTGTTTTTT
CDR3: CASSTGDTLTGELFF
J: TRBJ2-2
length: 15
D: -
V: TRBV11-3
size: few

DNA: TGTGCCAGCAGCCCCGGCCTATCGGGAACTAATGAAAAACTGTTTTTT
CDR3: CASSPGLSGTNEKLFF
J: TRBJ1-4
length: 16
D: -
V: TRBV7-9
size: -

DNA: TGTGCCAGCAGCAGGGACAGTTATGGCTACACCTTC
CDR3: CASSRDSYGYTF
J: TRBJ1-2
length: 12
D: TRBD1
V: TRBV5-6
size: -

DNA: TGTGCCAGCAGCCCCGACAGGGAATCTCTCTACGAGCAGTACTTC
CDR3: CASSPDRESLYEQYF
J: TRBJ2-7
length: 15
D: TRBD1
V: TRBV7-2
size: -

DNA: TGTGCCTGGAGGCCGGCGAACACCGGGGAGCTGTTTTTT
CDR3: CAWRPANTGELFF
J: TRBJ2-2
length: 13
D: -
V: TRBV30
size: once

DNA: TGTGCCAGCAGCCGAACAGGGGCCGGGGAGCTGTTTTTT
CDR3: CASSRTGAGELFF
J: TRBJ2-2
length: 13
D: TRBD1
V: TRBV7-9
size: few

DNA: TGTGCCAGCCGACCCCAAGCGGGAGGGACCTACAATGAGCAGTTCTTC
CDR3: CASRPQAGGTYNEQFF
J: TRBJ2-1
length: 16
D: TRBD2
V: TRBV9
size: -

DNA: TGTGCCACCAGCAGAGATACCGGTAGTGGCAGGGTCAATCAGCCCCAGCATTTT
CDR3: CATSRDTGSGRVNQPQHF
J: TRBJ1-5
length: 18
D: -
V: TRBV15
size: -

DNA: TGTGCCACCTCGCAGGCCCAGGGGACTGAAGCTTTCTTT
CDR3: CATSQAQGTEAFF
J: TRBJ1-1
length: 13
D: -
V: TRBV15
size: -

DNA: TGTGCCAGAAGTGAAGAGTCGCGGATCTATGGCTACACCTTC
CDR3: CARSEESRIYGYTF
J: TRBJ1-2
length: 14
D: -
V: TRBV2
size: once

DNA: TGTGCCAGCAGCCAACTTGGGACAGGGCCGGAGACCCAGTACTTC
CDR3: CASSQLGTGPETQYF
J: TRBJ2-5
length: 15
D: TRBD1
V: TRBV14
size: -

DNA: TGTGCCAGCAGCATTTGGACAGGGTTTGGGGACGAGCAGTACTTC
CDR3: CASSIWTGFGDEQYF
J: TRBJ2-7
length: 15
D: TRBD1
V: TRBV5-6
size: once